Each of the 5 T cell receptor beta chains below was sequenced from the same sample in a study of blood T cell repertoires in COVID-19. The method was immunoSEQ multiplex PCR; TCRdb's version includes in-frame clones alone and lacks a portion of them. The table has 200,000 to 250,000 clones, 80% to 85% seen once. The sample comprised PBMCs or T cells enriched from blood (not recorded which). The receptors shown here come from a woman aged 45-59 years with acute COVID-19.

This chain connects TRBV5-1 to TRBJ2-7; D possibly corresponds to TRBD1 (6 bases). Trimming pared 0 bases from V and 4 bases from J, leaving 17 bases between. Germline values: CDR1 SGHRS, CDR2 YFSETQ. The CDR3 runs 16 residues. The CDR3, as DNA: TGCGCCAGCAGCTTGGCCCCTAGGACAGATCCGTACGAGCAGTACTTC. It is translated as CASSLAPRTDPYEQYF. The entire variable domain, with the rest obtained from reference TRBV5-1 and TRBJ2-7, is as follows: KAGVTQTPRYLIKTRGQQVTLSCSPISGHRSVSWYQQTPGQGLQFLFEYFSETQRNKGNFPGRFSGRQFSNSRSEMNVSTLELGDSALYLCASSLAPRTDPYEQYFGPGTRLTVT.

The V and J genes are TRBV7-2 and TRBJ2-1; 8 nucleotides match TRBD1. J was trimmed by 2 bases and V by 4 bases; bases with no gene match: 4. Looked up from germline, CDR1 is SGHTA and CDR2 is FQGNSA. The CDR3 has 15 amino acids. As DNA, the CDR3 is TGTGCCAGCAGCTCCTCAGGGGGCGCCTACAATGAGCAGTTCTTC. This translates into CASSSSGGAYNEQFF.

This clone was seen more than once but under ten times. The chain employs TRBV28 and TRBJ1-2; 10 bases agree with TRBD1. This CDR3 comprises 13 residues. Looked up from germline, CDR1 is MDHEN and CDR2 is SYDVKM. V lost 4 bases and J lost 6; bases outside the gene matches: 2. CDR3 sequence: CASSSGQGDGYTF. In DNA form, the CDR3 reads TGTGCCAGCAGTTCCGGACAGGGGGATGGCTACACCTTC.

This sequence joins TRBV6-2 or TRBV6-3 and TRBJ1-2, with 8 bases that match TRBD1. Germline-derived CDR1 and CDR2 are MNHEY and SVGEGT. This CDR3 is built from 14 residues. Trimming took 0 bases from V and 8 from J; bases not matched to a gene: 5. The CDR3 sequence: CASSYSGQGRGYTF. The CDR3 DNA reads as TGTGCCAGCAGTTACTCCGGACAGGGTCGGGGCTACACCTTC.

This chain connects TRBV11-3 to TRBJ1-4; D may be TRBD1 (5 bases). Trimming removed 5 bases from V and 8 bases from J, with 18 bases in between. Looked up from germline, CDR1 is SGHNT and CDR2 is YENEEA. This CDR3 spans 15 amino acids. The DNA of the CDR3 is TGTGCCAGCAGCACAGGATCATTGGCCAAGGAAAAACTGTTTTTT. Residues: CASSTGSLAKEKLFF.